Sequencing of this T cell receptor beta chain was carried out in a study of CD8+ T cells in alopecia areata. Study context: C3H/HeJ donors aged about 6-13 months with spontaneous alopecia supplied skin grafted onto roughly 6-11-week-old female C3H/HeJ mice.

For this clone: Its antigen is currently unknown. Genes and germline come from the mouse. The CDR3 is cut off 4 residues early in the read; its end comes from the germline J gene.

The CDR3 extends over 14 amino acids. Germline-derived CDR1 and CDR2 are FNHDT and SITEND (reference sequence). V was pared by 5 bases and J by 2 bases, with 12 bases between. Extracted RNA was reverse transcribed into cDNA, the sequencing template. Generated by immunoSEQ multiplex PCR, the TCRdb table keeps only in-frame clones and is missing some. The sample contains 290,000 or so clones, none of them singletons. It was with CD4, CD8alpha, NKG2D, NKG2ACE and other markers that pooled cutaneous lymph node cells were sorted. Study-wide results and caveats: Especially in alopecia totalis/universalis, lesional scalp showed greater clonality than normal scalp did. Scalp sequencing also captures normal skin's resident alphabeta T cells.

The sample was CD4+ T cells sorted from a lymph node. The chain couples TRBV19 to TRBJ2-5; D perhaps matches TRBD1 (6 bases). This clonotype was sampled from a C3H/HeJ mouse with alopecia areata. The strain bears MHC haplotype H2-k. CDR3 bases read: TGTGCCAGCAGGTCCCGGGACATCCAAGAC. This gives the protein CASRSRDIQD. The full CDR3 protein is CASRSRDIQDTQYF. Supplemented by reference TRBV19 and TRBJ2-5, the full variable domain reads GGIITQTPKFLIGQEGQKLTLKCQQNFNHDTMYWYRQDSGKGLRLIYYSITENDLQKGDLSEGYDASREKKSSFSLTVTSAQKNEMAVFLCASRSRDIQDTQYFGPGTRLLVL.